Listed here are 3 T cell receptor beta chains from one sample, sequenced in a study of blood T cell dynamics during melanoma immunotherapy. Here immunoSEQ multiplex PCR was the method, and the copy in TCRdb shows in-frame clones only, minus some. The sample has some 13,000 clones, 90% to 95% seen once; the top ten hold less than 0.2%. As to time point: pre-treatment baseline. The source material was effector memory CD8+ T cells from blood, sampled from a patient treated with checkpoint blockade. Receptors originate from a human donor with melanoma.

This chain joins TRBV27 and TRBJ1-1; no reliable D call. Germline CDR1 reads MNHEY; CDR2 reads SMNVEV (reference sequence). Deletions cut 3 bases from V and 1 base from J, with 6 bases between. This CDR3 has 13 residues. CDR3 protein: CASSFNTNTEAFF. CDR3 DNA: TGTGCCAGCAGTTTCAATACGAACACTGAAGCTTTCTTT.

The chain carries TRBV19 and TRBJ2-7; D unclear. The CDR3 spans 15 residues. The germline V gene encodes CDR1 LNHDA and CDR2 SQIVND (reference sequence). With 5 bases removed from V and 0 bases from J, the gap between germline ends came to 14 bases. CDR3 coding DNA: TGTGCCAGTAGTTGGCTCTTTGGGTCCTCCTACGAGCAGTACTTC. Translated, it gives CASSWLFGSSYEQYF.

The gene calls are TRBV27 and TRBJ1-4, with D possibly TRBD1 on 6 matching bases. The length of the CDR3 is 15 residues. V was trimmed by 3 bases and J by 2 bases, leaving 10 bases between them. Germline CDR1 and CDR2: MNHEY and SMNVEV (reference sequence). CDR3 loop: CASSFTGPTNEKLFF. The CDR3 nucleotides are TGTGCCAGCAGTTTCACAGGGCCCACTAATGAAAAACTGTTTTTT.